This is a list of T cell receptor beta chains from one sample in a study of cytomegalovirus exposure and HLA in healthy donors. Generated by immunoSEQ multiplex PCR, the TCRdb table keeps only in-frame clones and is missing some. The data show 100,000 to 150,000 clones, 70% to 80% seen once. The source material was PBMCs. These receptors were obtained from a woman in her fifties or sixties in good health and CMV-seronegative. Each CDR3 is given with its conserved first and last residue. The D gene is left open where the match is weak.

D gene | J gene | V gene | CDR3 protein
- | TRBJ1-1 | TRBV19 | CASTGGGLGTEAFF
- | TRBJ1-1 | TRBV5-1 | CASSSVFRGRTEAFF
- | TRBJ1-3 | TRBV28 | CAHRGGVGGNTIYF
- | TRBJ2-3 | TRBV10-3 | CAISESREDTQYF
TRBD1 | TRBJ1-2 | TRBV28 | CASSLAGTGSSGYTF
TRBD1 | TRBJ1-1 | TRBV10-3 | CAIEDRLNTEAFF
TRBD1 | TRBJ2-5 | TRBV11-2 | CASSLTGLETQYF
- | TRBJ2-7 | TRBV6-1 | CASRPDLARVYEQYF
- | TRBJ2-1 | TRBV19 | CASSPDIYNEQFF
- | TRBJ1-1 | TRBV4-1 | CASSLAGGTEAFF
TRBD2 | TRBJ2-3 | TRBV27 | CASNSWGGSTDTQYF
- | TRBJ1-2 | TRBV7-9 | CASSRPEGGKDGYTF
TRBD1 | - | TRBV27 | CASSFGTANYEQYF
- | TRBJ1-3 | TRBV21-1 | CASSKVGRSGNTIYF
TRBD1 | TRBJ1-5 | TRBV19 | CASRDRAGQPQHF
- | TRBJ1-1 | TRBV27 | CASLRRGGSEAFF
TRBD1 | TRBJ2-2 | TRBV19 | CASSTDRGRNTGELFF
- | TRBJ2-2 | TRBV9 | CASSVAGGPETGELFF
- | TRBJ2-4 | TRBV28 | CASSLEGGRNIQYF
TRBD1 | TRBJ2-7 | TRBV19 | CASSTGQYYEQYF
- | TRBJ1-4 | TRBV5-5 | CASKRLNEKLFF
TRBD2 | TRBJ2-7 | TRBV25-1 | CASSRTSGDYEQCF
TRBD1 | TRBJ2-3 | TRBV9 | CASSLRGNPTDTQYF
- | TRBJ1-3 | TRBV18 | CASSPALRRAGNTIYF
- | TRBJ2-5 | TRBV19 | CASSSGRTPQETQYF
TRBD2 | TRBJ2-1 | TRBV7-3 | CASSPQRGEPYNEQFF
- | TRBJ1-2 | TRBV5-8 | CASSLAAGARGYTF
TRBD1 | TRBJ1-2 | TRBV11-2 | CASSSGEDRGFGYTF
TRBD1 | TRBJ1-1 | TRBV28 | CASSLWDRGLTTEAFF
TRBD2 | TRBJ2-1 | TRBV18 | CASSLPPPSGAYNEQFF
TRBD1 | TRBJ2-3 | TRBV27 | CATSAGTGATDTQYF
TRBD2 | TRBJ2-7 | TRBV7-9 | CASSSLAGAYEQYF
TRBD1 | TRBJ1-1 | TRBV19 | CASSPQGQAATEAFF